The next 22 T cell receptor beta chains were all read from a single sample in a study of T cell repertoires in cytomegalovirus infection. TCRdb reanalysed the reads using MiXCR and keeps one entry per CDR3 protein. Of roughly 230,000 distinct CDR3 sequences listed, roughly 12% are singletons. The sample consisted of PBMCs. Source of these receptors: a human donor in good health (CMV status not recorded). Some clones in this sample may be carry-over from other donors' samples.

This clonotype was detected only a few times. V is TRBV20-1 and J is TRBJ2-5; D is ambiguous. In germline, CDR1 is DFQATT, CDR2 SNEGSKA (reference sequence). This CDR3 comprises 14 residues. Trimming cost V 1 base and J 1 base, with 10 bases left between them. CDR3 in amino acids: CSARAPQSQETQYF. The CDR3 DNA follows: TGCAGTGCTAGAGCGCCTCAAAGCCAAGAGACCCAGTACTTC.

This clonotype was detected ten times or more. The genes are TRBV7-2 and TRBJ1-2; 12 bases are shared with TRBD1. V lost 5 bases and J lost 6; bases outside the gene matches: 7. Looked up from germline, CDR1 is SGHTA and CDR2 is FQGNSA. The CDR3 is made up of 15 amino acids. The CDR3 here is CASSTGTGGVNGYTF. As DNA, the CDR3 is TGTGCCAGCAGCACCGGGACAGGGGGCGTGAATGGCTACACCTTC.

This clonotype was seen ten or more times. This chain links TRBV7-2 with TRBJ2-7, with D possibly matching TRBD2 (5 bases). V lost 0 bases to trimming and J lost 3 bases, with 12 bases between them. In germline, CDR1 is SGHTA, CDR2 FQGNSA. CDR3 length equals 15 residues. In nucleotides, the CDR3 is TGTGCCAGCAGCTTAGCCTCGACTGAGGGCTACGAGCAGTACTTC. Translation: CASSLASTEGYEQYF.

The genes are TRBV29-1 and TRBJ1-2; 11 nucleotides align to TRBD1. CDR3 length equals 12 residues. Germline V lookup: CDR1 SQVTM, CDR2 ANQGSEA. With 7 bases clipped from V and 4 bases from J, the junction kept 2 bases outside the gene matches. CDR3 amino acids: CSAGQGAYGYTF. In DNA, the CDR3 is TGCAGCGCCGGACAGGGGGCCTATGGCTACACCTTC.

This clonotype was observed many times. DNA of the CDR3: TGTGCCAGCAGCTTAGCTGGGGGAGCTGAGCAGTTCTTC. Its protein product is CASSLAGGAEQFF. The rearrangement joins TRBV7-8 to TRBJ2-1; either TRBD1 or TRBD2 may supply D (5 bases each). The ends were cut back, 0 bases at V and 9 bases at J, with 9 bases in the middle. CDR3 length: 13 amino acids. Germline assignment: CDR1 SGHVS and CDR2 FQNEAQ.

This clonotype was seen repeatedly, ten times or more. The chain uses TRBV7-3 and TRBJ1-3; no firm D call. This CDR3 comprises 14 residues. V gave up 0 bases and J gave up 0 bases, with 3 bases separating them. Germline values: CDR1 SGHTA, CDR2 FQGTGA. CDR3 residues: CASSLTVSGNTIYF. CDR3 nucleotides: TGTGCCAGCAGCTTAACAGTCTCTGGAAACACCATATATTTT.

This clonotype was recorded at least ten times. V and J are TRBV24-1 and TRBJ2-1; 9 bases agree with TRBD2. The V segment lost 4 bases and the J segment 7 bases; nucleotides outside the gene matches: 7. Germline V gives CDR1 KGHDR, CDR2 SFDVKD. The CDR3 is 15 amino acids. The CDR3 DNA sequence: TGTGCCACCAGTGACCACAGGACTAGCGAGAATGAGCAGTTCTTC. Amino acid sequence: CATSDHRTSENEQFF.

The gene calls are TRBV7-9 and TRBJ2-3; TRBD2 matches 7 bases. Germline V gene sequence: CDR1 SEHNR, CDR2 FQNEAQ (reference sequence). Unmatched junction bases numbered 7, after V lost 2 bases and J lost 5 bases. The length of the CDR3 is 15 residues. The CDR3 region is CASSLSSGVIDTQYF. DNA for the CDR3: TGTGCCAGCAGCTTATCTAGCGGAGTAATAGATACGCAGTATTTT.

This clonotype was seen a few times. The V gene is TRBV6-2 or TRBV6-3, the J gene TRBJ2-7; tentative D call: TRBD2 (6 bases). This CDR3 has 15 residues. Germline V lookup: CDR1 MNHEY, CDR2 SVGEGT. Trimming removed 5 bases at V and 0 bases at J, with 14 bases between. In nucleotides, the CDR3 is TGTGCCAGCAGTCTCTCCGGGGGTAGCTCCTACGAGCAGTACTTC. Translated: CASSLSGGSSYEQYF.

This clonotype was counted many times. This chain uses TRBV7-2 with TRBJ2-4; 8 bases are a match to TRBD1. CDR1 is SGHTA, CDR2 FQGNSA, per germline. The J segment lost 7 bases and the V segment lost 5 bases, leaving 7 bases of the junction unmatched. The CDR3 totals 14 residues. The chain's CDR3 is CASSRTGRGNIQYF. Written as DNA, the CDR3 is TGTGCCAGCAGCCGGACAGGGAGAGGGAACATTCAGTACTTC.

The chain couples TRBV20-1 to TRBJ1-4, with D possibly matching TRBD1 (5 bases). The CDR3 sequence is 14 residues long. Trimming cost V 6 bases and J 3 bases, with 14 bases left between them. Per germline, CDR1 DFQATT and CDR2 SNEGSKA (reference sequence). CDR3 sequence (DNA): TGCAGTGCGAGACCAGGGATTCCTAATGAAAAACTGTTTTTT. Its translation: CSARPGIPNEKLFF.

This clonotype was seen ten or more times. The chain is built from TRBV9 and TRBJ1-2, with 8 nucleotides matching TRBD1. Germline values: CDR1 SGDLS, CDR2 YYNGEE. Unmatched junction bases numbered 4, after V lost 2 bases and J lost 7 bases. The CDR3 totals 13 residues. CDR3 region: CASSVTGERGYTF. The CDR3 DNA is TGTGCCAGCAGCGTGACAGGGGAGCGTGGCTACACCTTC.

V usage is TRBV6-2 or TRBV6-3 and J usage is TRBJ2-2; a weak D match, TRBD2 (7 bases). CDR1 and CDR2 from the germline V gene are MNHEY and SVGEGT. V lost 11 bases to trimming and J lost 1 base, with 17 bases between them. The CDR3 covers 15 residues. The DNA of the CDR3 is TGTGCCCACAGGGAGGGAGGGCTGAACACCGGGGAGCTGTTTTTT. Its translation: CAHREGGLNTGELFF.

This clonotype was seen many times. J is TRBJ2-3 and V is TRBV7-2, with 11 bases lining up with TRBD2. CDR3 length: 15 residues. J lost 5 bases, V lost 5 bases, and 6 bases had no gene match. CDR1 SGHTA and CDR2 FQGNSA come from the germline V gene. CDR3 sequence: CASSLTSGGGDTQYF. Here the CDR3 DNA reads TGTGCCAGCAGCCTTACTAGCGGGGGCGGAGATACGCAGTATTTT.

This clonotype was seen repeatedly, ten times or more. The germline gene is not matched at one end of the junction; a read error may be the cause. CDR3 sequence: CASSAAGQGKVF. CDR3 nucleotide sequence: TGTGCCAGCAGCGCAGCGGGACAGGGGAAGGTCTTC. This chain links TRBV7-9 with TRBJ2-4; 10 bases line up with TRBD1. Germline V gives CDR1 SEHNR, CDR2 FQNEAQ (reference sequence). This CDR3 is built from 12 residues.

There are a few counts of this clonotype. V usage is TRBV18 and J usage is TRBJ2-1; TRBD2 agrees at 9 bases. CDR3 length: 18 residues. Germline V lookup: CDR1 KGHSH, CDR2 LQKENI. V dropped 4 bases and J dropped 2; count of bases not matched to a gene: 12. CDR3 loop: CASSHGGGASGPYNEQFF. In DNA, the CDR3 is TGTGCCAGCTCACACGGCGGGGGGGCCTCGGGCCCCTACAATGAGCAGTTCTTC.

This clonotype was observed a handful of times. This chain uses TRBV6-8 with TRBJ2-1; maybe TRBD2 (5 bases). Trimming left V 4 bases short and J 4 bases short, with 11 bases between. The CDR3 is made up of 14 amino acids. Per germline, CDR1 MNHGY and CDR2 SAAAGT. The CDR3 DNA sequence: TGTGCCAGCAGTTTATCTGACTATTACAATGAGCAGTTCTTC. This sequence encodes CASSLSDYYNEQFF.

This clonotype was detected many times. The CDR3 DNA follows: TGTGCCAGCAGCTTAGCAGCGAATGAGCAGTTCTTC. Translated: CASSLAANEQFF. This chain uses TRBV11-1 with TRBJ2-1; D is ambiguous. Germline-derived CDR1 and CDR2 are SGHAT and FQDESV (reference sequence). The V end lost 0 bases, the J end lost 7 bases, and 4 bases lay between the germline ends. This CDR3 is 12 amino acids long.

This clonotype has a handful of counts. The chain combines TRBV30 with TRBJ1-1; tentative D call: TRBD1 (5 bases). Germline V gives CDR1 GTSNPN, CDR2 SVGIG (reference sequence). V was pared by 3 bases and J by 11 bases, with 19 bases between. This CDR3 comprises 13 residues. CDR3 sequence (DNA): TGTGCCTGGAGGGTTCCCTCCAGGGCGGGGGCTTTCTTT. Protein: CAWRVPSRAGAFF.

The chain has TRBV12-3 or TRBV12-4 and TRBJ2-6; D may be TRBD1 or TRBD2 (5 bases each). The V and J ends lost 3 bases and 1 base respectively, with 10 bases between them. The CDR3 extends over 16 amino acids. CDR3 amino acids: CASSFMRGSGANVLTF. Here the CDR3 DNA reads TGTGCCAGCAGTTTTATGAGGGGATCTGGGGCCAACGTCCTGACTTTC.

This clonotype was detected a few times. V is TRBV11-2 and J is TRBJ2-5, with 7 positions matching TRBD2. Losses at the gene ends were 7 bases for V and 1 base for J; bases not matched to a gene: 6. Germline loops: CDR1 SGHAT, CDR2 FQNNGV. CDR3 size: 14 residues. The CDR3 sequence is CASILGGGQETQYF. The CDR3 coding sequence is TGTGCCAGCATTCTGGGCGGGGGCCAAGAGACCCAGTACTTC.

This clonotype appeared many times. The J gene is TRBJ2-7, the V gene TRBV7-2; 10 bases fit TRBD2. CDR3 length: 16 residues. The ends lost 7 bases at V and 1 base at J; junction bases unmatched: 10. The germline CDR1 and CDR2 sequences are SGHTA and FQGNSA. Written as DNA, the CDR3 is TGTGCCAGCACTTTAGCGGGAGGAAGAAAGTCCTACGAGCAGTACTTC. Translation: CASTLAGGRKSYEQYF.